This T cell receptor beta chain was obtained from a study of T cell repertoires in cytomegalovirus infection. Study at large: Public TCR beta signatures provided an indication of both CMV infection and a matching HLA type. Regarding the study as a whole: Accumulated public TCR beta family frequency recognized individuals carrying CMV together with the relevant HLA. There were HLA-C-restricted CMV-specific TCR beta clonotypes dominating the ex vivo response.

This clonotype has a count of ten or more. The antigen remains unidentified. CDR3 size: 14 residues. Trimming stripped 3 bases from V and 4 bases from J, with 11 bases between. The V gene's germline CDR1 is KGHDR and CDR2 SFDVKD. One entry per CDR3 protein results from TCRdb running MiXCR on the reads. The data show roughly 280,000 distinct CDR3 sequences, approximately 8.3% seen once. Sequencing used PBMCs. The TCR originated in a human donor in good health (CMV status not recorded). Some clones in this sample may be carry-over from other donors' samples. The chain links TRBV24-1 to TRBJ1-2; D gene ambiguous. The CDR3 DNA is TGTGCCACCAGTGATATCGGTCTCGGCTATGGCTACACCTTC. As protein: CATSDIGLGYGYTF.